This T cell receptor (beta chain) was identified in a study of OX40 agonist ivuxolimab in advanced cancers. Study background: Ivuxolimab was administered intravenously to patients at 0.01 to 10 mg/kg every 2 weeks. People in dose escalation had one of these cancers: hepatocellular carcinoma, melanoma, renal cell or head and neck cancer. Study-level points and caveats: The mean number of expanded clones was higher in CD8+ T cells than in CD4+.

Method: immunoSEQ multiplex PCR; TCRdb's copy keeps in-frame clones and lacks some. This table has about 49,000 clones, 84% appearing once. In germline, CDR1 is MNHEY, CDR2 SVGAGI. V dropped 7 bases and J dropped 7; count of bases not matched to a gene: 12. This CDR3 is 14 amino acids long. To note about this clone: The antigen is undetermined.

The sequence was collected from an adult with an advanced solid tumor such as melanoma, head and neck, liver or kidney cancer. The source material was CD4+ or CD8+ T cells sorted from blood, sampled in a trial of the OX40 agonist ivuxolimab. The J gene is TRBJ2-7, the V gene TRBV6-5; 8 bases line up with TRBD2. The CDR3 nucleotides are TGTGCCAGCACCCCGGGACTAGGGCTCGGTGAGCAGTACTTC. Protein: CASTPGLGLGEQYF.